This T cell receptor beta chain is from a study of T-cell memory formation after mild COVID-19 (dated by TCRdb to about 2021). In the study overall: TCR sequence clusters from the two donors were largely donor specific. In two donors, T-cell clones that expanded and contracted after mild COVID-19 were followed by sequencing TCRalpha and TCRbeta repertoires longitudinally. Two young, previously healthy adult volunteers, one female and one male, were included in the cohort. General study outcomes and caveats: From day 15 to 85, contracting clones showed balanced CD4/CD8 phenotypes, whereas a second wave of clones that expanded from day 15 to 37 leaned towards CD4+. Whether the second-wave clones peaking on day 37 were SARS-CoV-2 specific was not confirmed. Contracting CD4+ clones turned up mainly in the CM and EM memory subsets, whereas EMRA was where CD8+ clones were enriched. Some responding clones were detected in pre-infection memory, suggesting pre-existing cross-reactive memory T cells joined the SARS-CoV-2 response. The study included only a couple of mild cases, and larger cohorts that include severe cases with pre-infection samples were judged to be necessary.

The CDR3 has 15 amino acids, counting the end cysteine and phenylalanine. Only the CDR3 region is kept as DNA, spanning 45 bases read in frame from base 1. For this chain, trimming is 5 bases at the V end and 6 bases at the J end, and the number of junction bases without a gene match is 8. The germline V gene (reference sequence) provides CDR1 SEHNR and CDR2 FQNEAQ. On this clonotype itself: What this receptor recognizes is not known. Base quality data are lacking; no much larger clone is found one base away.

PBMCs were isolated by Ficoll-Paque density gradient centrifugation. The data were produced on an Illumina NovaSeq 6000. cDNA libraries for TCRalpha and TCRbeta were prepared by 5'RACE using constant-segment primers, with sample barcodes and unique molecular identifiers added. RNA was extracted from every sample with Trizol reagent. The libraries were amplified in two PCR steps, and the second step added a second sample barcode and Illumina TruSeq adapters. Sequencing of libraries was performed on an Illumina NovaSeq with 2 x 150 bp paired-end reads. In the original analysis: With migec v1.2.7, reads were demultiplexed and then collapsed into UMI-guided consensus sequences. Using mixcr v2.1.11, UMI consensuses were aligned to TRA and TRB V and J templates and then assembled into clonotypes. Clonotypes were classified as expanded or contracted when called significant by both edgeR and NoisET, with noise models trained on biological replicates. For edgeR calls, a false discovery rate-adjusted p below 0.01 and a log2 fold-change threshold of 1 were applied. As an exploratory analysis of dynamics, max-normalized trajectories of the 1000 most abundant clonotypes were examined by PCA with hierarchical clustering. The CD4 or CD8 phenotype of responding clones was assigned using the separately sequenced CD4+ and CD8+ repertoires. In-frame beta chains were kept once TCRdb had trimmed the public reads at Q25 with fastp and called clones with MiXCR. CDR3 protein sequences are deduplicated, and each keeps its most common genes and DNA. Clone size and V and J calls follow TCRdb, not the original study. The sample contains 400,000 to 500,000 distinct CDR3 sequences, 15% to 25% of them found a single time. The ten most abundant clones make up 8.4% of the sample.

Sequenced: PBMCs or a T cell subset sorted from them (not recorded which). The receptor was isolated from an adult woman who had mild COVID-19 (a few samples of this study predate the infection). The sample titles of this study are shuffled in the database, so cell type and time point are left out; the donor was told from shared clones. The sequence joins TRBV7-9 to TRBJ2-7, with TRBD1 identical over 12 junction bases. DNA sequence: TGTGCCAGCAGCAACACCGGGACAGGGGGCGGCGAGCAGTACTTC. The encoded protein is CASSNTGTGGGEQYF.